This T cell receptor (beta chain) is from a study of cytomegalovirus exposure and HLA in healthy donors. Notes on the study in general: The authors considered a cluster of highly shared sequence variants likely to be a sequencing artifact. Earlier analysis looked at TCR beta V segments, and most were productive about 87% or about 30% of the time. Clonal expansion was found to be greater in HLA-associated TCR beta chains than in equally common others in a later analysis.

There are 13 residues in the CDR3. CDR1 is MNHEY, CDR2 SVGAGI, per germline. V was trimmed by 2 bases and J by 11 bases, leaving 15 bases between them. This clone has a single count. Its antigen remains unknown. PCR primers comprised 60 Vbeta and 13 Jbeta primers. TCRdb's table, derived via immunoSEQ multiplex PCR, lists solely in-frame clones and lacks some. Of some 150,000 clones listed, almost 85% were seen once; the top ten hold roughly 3.2%. It was healthy bone marrow donors who served as donors. Sequencing was performed on PBMCs. The rearrangement uses TRBV6-5 and TRBJ2-5; tentative D call: TRBD2 (7 bases). The receptor was derived from a man between 18 and 29 years old in good health and CMV-seropositive. CDR3 nucleotide sequence: TGTGCCAGCAGTTACCAAGGGAGGGGGGAGCAGTACTTC. Translating gives CASSYQGRGEQYF.